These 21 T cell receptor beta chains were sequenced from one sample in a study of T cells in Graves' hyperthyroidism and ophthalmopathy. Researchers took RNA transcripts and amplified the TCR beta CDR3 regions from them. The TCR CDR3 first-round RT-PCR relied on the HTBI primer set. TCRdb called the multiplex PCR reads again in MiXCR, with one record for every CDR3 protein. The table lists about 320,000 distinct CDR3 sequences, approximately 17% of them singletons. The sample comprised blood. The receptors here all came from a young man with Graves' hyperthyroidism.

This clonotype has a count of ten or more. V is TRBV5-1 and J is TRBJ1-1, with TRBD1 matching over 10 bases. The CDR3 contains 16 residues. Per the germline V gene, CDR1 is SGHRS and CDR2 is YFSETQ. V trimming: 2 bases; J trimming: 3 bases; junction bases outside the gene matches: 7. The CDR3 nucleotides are TGCGCCAGCAGCTTCCCGGGACAGGGGTCGGACACTGAAGCTTTCTTT. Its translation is CASSFPGQGSDTEAFF. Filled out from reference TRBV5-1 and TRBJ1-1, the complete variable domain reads KAGVTQTPRYLIKTRGQQVTLSCSPISGHRSVSWYQQTPGQGLQFLFEYFSETQRNKGNFPGRFSGRQFSNSRSEMNVSTLELGDSALYLCASSFPGQGSDTEAFFGQGTRLTVV.

DNA for the CDR3: TGTGCCAGCAGTTCTGGAGCGACTCACTCTCCCTACGAGCAGTACTTC. The encoded protein is CASSSGATHSPYEQYF. This rearrangement joins TRBV7-9 to TRBJ2-7; no firm D call. CDR1 is SEHNR and CDR2 is FQNEAQ in the germline V gene (reference sequence). This CDR3 is 16 amino acids long. The ends were cut back, 6 bases at V and 2 bases at J, with 20 bases in the middle. The full variable domain, completed using reference TRBV7-9 and TRBJ2-7, is DTGVSQNPRHKITKRGQNVTFRCDPISEHNRLYWYRQTLGQGPEFLTYFQNEAQLEKSRLLSDRFSAERPKGSFSTLEIQRTEQGDSAMYLCASSSGATHSPYEQYFGPGTRLTVT.

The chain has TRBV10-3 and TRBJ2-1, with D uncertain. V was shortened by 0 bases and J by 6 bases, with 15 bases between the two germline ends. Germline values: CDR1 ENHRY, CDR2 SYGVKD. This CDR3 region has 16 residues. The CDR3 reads CAISESKIGALNEQFF. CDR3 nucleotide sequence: TGTGCCATCAGTGAGTCGAAAATCGGCGCCCTCAATGAGCAGTTCTTC.

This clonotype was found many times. CDR3 DNA: TGCAGCATTCTTTTGGGACACAGCGAGGGAGAGACCCAGTACTTC. Encoded protein: CSILLGHSEGETQYF. The chain is built from TRBV29-1 and TRBJ2-5; a possible D gene is TRBD1 (6 bases). V lost 8 bases and J lost 4, with 23 bases in between. This CDR3 region has 15 residues. The germline V gene has CDR1 SQVTM and CDR2 ANQGSEA.

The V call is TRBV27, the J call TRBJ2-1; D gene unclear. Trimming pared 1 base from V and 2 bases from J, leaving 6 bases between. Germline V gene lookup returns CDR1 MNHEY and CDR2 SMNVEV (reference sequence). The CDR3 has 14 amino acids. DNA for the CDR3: TGTGCCAGCAGTTTATATCTGGCCTACAATGAGCAGTTCTTC. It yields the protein CASSLYLAYNEQFF.

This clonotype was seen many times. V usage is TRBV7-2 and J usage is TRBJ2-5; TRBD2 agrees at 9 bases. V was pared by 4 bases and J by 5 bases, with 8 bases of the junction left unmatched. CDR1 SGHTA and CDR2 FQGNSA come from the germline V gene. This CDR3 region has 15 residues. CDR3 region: CASSSGLAQRETQYF. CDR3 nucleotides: TGTGCCAGCAGCTCGGGACTAGCACAGCGCGAGACCCAGTACTTC.

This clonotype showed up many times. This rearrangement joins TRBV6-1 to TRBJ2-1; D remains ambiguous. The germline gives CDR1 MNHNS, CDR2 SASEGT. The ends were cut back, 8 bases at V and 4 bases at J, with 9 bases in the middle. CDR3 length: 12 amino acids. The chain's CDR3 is CASRDTYNEQFF. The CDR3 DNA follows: TGTGCCAGCCGAGACACGTACAATGAGCAGTTCTTC.

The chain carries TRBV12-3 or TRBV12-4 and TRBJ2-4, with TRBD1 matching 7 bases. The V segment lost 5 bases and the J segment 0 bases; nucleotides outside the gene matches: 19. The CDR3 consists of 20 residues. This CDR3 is CASSGRGGRDRALAKNIQYF. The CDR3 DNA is TGTGCCAGCAGTGGAAGGGGTGGTAGGGACAGAGCTCTAGCCAAAAACATTCAGTACTTC.

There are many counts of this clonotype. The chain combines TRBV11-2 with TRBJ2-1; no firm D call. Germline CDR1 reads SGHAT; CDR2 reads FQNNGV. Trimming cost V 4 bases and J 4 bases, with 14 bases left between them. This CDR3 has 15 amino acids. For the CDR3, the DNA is TGTGCCAGCAGCTCCTCCCGGGTTGGGTACAATGAGCAGTTCTTC. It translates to CASSSSRVGYNEQFF.

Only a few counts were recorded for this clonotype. The CDR3 DNA reads TGTGCCAGCTCAGGGCGTGATGAGCAGTTCTTC. Translation gives CASSGRDEQFF. The chain combines TRBV18 with TRBJ2-1; the D is unclear. Germline lookup yields CDR1 KGHSH and CDR2 LQKENI. The V gene lost 5 bases and the J gene lost 8 bases, with 7 bases spanning the gap. This CDR3 contains 11 residues.

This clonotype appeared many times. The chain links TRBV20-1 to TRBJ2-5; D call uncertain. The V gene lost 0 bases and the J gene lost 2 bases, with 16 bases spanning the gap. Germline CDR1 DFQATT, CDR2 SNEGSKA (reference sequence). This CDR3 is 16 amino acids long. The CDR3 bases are TGCAGTGCTAGAGATAGGTCCGCAGGTCCTCAAGAGACCCAGTACTTC. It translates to CSARDRSAGPQETQYF.

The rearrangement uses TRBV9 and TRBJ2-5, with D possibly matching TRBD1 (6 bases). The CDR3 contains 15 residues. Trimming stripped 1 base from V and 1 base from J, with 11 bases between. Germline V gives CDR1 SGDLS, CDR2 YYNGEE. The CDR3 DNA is TGTGCCAGCAGCGTAAGTCCAGGGGCCCAAGAGACCCAGTACTTC. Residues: CASSVSPGAQETQYF.

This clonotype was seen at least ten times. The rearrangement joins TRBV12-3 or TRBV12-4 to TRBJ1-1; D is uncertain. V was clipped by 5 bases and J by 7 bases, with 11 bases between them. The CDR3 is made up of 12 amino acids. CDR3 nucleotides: TGTGCCAGCAGTCCCCCTTTCCTTGAAGCTTTCTTT. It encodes CASSPPFLEAFF.

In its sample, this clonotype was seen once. The CDR3: CASSPRDSNYGYTF. CDR3 sequence (DNA): TGTGCCAGCAGCCCCCGGGACAGTAACTATGGCTACACCTTC. The J gene is TRBJ1-2, the V gene TRBV5-4, with 7 bases lining up with TRBD1. V shed 4 bases, J shed 1 base, and the junction held 4 bases outside the gene matches. Germline values: CDR1 SGHNT, CDR2 YYREEE (reference sequence). The CDR3 is 14 residues long.

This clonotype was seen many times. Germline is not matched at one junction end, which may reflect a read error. CDR3 residues: CASSGGYEQYF. Here the CDR3 DNA reads TGTGCCAGCAGTGGAGGGTACGAGCAGTACTTC. The chain links TRBV5-1 to TRBJ2-7; D is possibly TRBD2 (6 bases). This CDR3 region has 11 residues. In germline, CDR1 is SGHRS, CDR2 YFSETQ.

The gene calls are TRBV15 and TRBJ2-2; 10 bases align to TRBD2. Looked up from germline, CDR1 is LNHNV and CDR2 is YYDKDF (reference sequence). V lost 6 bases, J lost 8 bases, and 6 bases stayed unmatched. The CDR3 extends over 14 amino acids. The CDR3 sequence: CATRSGRANGELFF. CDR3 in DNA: TGTGCCACCAGAAGCGGGAGGGCTAATGGGGAGCTGTTTTTT.

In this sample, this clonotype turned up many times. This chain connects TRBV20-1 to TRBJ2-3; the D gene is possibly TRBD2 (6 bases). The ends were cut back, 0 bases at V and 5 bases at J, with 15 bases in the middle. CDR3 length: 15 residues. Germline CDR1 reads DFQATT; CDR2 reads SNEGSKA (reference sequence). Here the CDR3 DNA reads TGCAGTGCTAGAGATCGAAGGCGGGGCCGAGATACGCAGTATTTT. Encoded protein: CSARDRRRGRDTQYF.

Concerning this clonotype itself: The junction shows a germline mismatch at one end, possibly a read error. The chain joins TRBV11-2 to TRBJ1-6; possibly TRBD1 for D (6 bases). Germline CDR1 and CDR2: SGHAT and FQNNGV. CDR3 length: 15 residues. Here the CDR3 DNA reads TGTGCCAGCAGTCTTTTCCCGGGGGCTAATTCACCCCACCACTTT. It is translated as CASSLFPGANSPHHF.

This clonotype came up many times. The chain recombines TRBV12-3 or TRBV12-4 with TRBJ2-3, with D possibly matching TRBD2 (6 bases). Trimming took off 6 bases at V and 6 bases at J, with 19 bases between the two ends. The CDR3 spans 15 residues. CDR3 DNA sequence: TGTGCCAGCAGGGCGGGACTGCTTTTGGTGGATACGCAGTATTTT. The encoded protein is CASRAGLLLVDTQYF.

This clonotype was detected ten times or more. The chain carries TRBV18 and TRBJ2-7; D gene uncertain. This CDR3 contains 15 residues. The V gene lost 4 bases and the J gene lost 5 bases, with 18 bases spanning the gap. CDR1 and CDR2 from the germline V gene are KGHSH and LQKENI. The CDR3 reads CASSQGWGIADEQYF. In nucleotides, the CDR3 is TGTGCCAGCTCACAGGGATGGGGAATTGCGGACGAGCAGTACTTC.

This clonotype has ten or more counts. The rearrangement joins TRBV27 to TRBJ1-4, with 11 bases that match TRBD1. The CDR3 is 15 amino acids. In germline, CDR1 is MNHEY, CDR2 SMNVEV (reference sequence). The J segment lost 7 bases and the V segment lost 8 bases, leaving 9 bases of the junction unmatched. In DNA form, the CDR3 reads TGTGCCAGCTCCGTGGGCGGGACAGGGGGTGAAAAACTGTTTTTT. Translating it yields CASSVGGTGGEKLFF.